This entry features one TCR beta chain sequence. Its antigen is unknown. The CDR3 contains 16 residues. The V and J ends lost 4 bases and 5 bases respectively, with 20 bases between them. Looked up from germline, CDR1 is SNHLY and CDR2 is FYNNEI. These data belong to a study of breast tumors, draining lymph nodes, adjacent tissues. The study, taken as a whole, reports: Tumor T cell lymph node origin was a supported hypothesis, not proven. Findings are consistent with lymph node origin and intratumoral expansion of most tumor T cells. Tumor repertoires ranked between lymph nodes and nontumor tissue in diversity, with V and J gene preferences. Luminal-like breast cancer showed significantly higher tumor–nontumor repertoire similarity than basal-like.

TCRdb ran MiXCR on the multiplex PCR reads and lists one entry per CDR3 protein. The sample holds 12,000 or so distinct CDR3 sequences; roughly 53% are singletons and the top ten take roughly 37%. The gene calls are TRBV2 and TRBJ1-2, with D possibly being TRBD1 (5 bases). This TCR was sampled from a female donor with breast cancer. Some clones in this sample may be carry-over from other donors' samples. The sample comprised tumor-adjacent breast tissue. CDR3 DNA: TGTGCCAGCAGTGTTTACCGGGACCGACTTTTTTATGGCTACACCTTC. Translating it yields CASSVYRDRLFYGYTF.